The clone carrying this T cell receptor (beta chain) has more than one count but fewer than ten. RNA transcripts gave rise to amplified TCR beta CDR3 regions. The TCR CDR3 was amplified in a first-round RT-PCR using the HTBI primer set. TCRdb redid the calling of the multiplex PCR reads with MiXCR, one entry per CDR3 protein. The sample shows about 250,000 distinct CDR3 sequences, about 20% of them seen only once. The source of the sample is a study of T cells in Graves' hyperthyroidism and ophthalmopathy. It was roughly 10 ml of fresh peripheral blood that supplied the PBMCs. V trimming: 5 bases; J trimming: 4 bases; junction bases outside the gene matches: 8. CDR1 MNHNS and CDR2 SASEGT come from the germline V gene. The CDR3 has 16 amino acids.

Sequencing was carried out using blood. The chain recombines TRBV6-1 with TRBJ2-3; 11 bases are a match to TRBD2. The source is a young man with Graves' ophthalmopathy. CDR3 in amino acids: CASSFLLAGVSDTQYF. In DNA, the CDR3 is TGTGCCAGCAGTTTCCTACTAGCGGGAGTGTCAGATACGCAGTATTTT.